The clone carrying this T cell receptor beta chain was detected a few times. The data were obtained in a study of blood T cell repertoires in COVID-19. The overall study: Samples of COVID-19 (acute and convalescent) were obtained from the United States, Italy and Spain. Sample material is recorded as cDNA or gDNA derived from T cells, B-cell-depleted T cells, or PBMCs.

Germline trimming cut 0 bases from V and 6 bases from J; bases unmatched to any gene: 6. The length of the CDR3 is 15 residues. The germline gives CDR1 MNHNY, CDR2 SVGAGI (reference sequence). This table comes from immunoSEQ multiplex PCR, and its TCRdb copy is limited to in-frame clones, with some not included. This sample has 250,000 to 300,000 clones, with over 75% found just once. Sequenced input: peripheral blood. The rearrangement uses TRBV6-6 and TRBJ1-1, with 8 bases aligning to TRBD1. The origin of this receptor is a man aged 50-60 years with active or convalescent COVID-19. This CDR3 is CASSYSRTGLPEAFF. The CDR3 bases are TGTGCCAGCAGTTACTCGAGGACAGGGTTGCCTGAAGCTTTCTTT.